These T cell receptor beta chains were read from a single sample in a study of blood T cells in healthy people across ages. One entry per CDR3 protein results from TCRdb running MiXCR on the 5' RACE reads. The sample lists fewer than 800,000 distinct CDR3 sequences, around half seen once, with about a third in the top ten. Sequencing was done on a sample of blood. Every receptor here comes from a woman aged 55-75 years in good health. Both conserved end residues are part of each CDR3. The order of the fields is J gene, V gene, D gene, clone size, CDR3 protein, CDR3 DNA. D genes are given only for firm matches. Part of the rows lack a size; the others show once, few, many or a class for expanded clones.

>TRBJ2-2|TRBV29-1|.|once
CSVDSLVGGELFF
TGCAGCGTCGACAGTTTGGTTGGTGGGGAGCTGTTTTTT
>TRBJ1-1|TRBV4-1|.|few
CASRYRVLNTEAFF
TGCGCCAGCAGATACCGGGTCTTGAACACTGAAGCTTTCTTT
>TRBJ1-1|TRBV6-2/TRBV6-3|.|few
CASSYQGWSTEAFF
TGTGCCAGCAGTTACCAGGGATGGAGCACTGAAGCTTTCTTT
>TRBJ2-7|TRBV28|TRBD1|.
CASRQSGTESSYEQYF
TGTGCCAGCAGACAATCCGGGACAGAGAGCTCCTACGAGCAGTACTTC
>TRBJ2-1|TRBV7-3|TRBD2|.
CASSLSPAGGREQFF
TGTGCCAGCAGCTTAAGCCCAGCGGGAGGTAGGGAGCAGTTCTTC
>TRBJ2-7|TRBV3-1|.|.
CASSQGTAEQYF
TGTGCCAGCAGCCAAGGGACTGCCGAGCAGTACTTC
>TRBJ2-1|TRBV4-3|.|many
CASSQAGALHNEQFF
TGCGCCAGCAGCCAAGCTGGGGCACTCCACAATGAGCAGTTCTTC
>TRBJ2-4|TRBV14|.|.
CASTKGAGAGDIQYF
TGTGCCAGCACAAAAGGGGCAGGGGCAGGGGACATTCAGTACTTC
>TRBJ2-7|TRBV7-2|TRBD1|.
CASSSRGRYNYEQYF
TGTGCCAGCAGCTCCAGGGGGCGTTATAACTACGAGCAGTACTTC
>TRBJ2-3|TRBV9|TRBD1|few
CASSVRDREIDTQYF
TGTGCCAGCAGCGTCCGGGACAGGGAAATAGATACGCAGTATTTT
>TRBJ2-7|TRBV6-2/TRBV6-3|TRBD2|.
CASTPGGLAGNYEQYF
TGTGCCAGCACCCCCGGCGGACTAGCGGGGAACTACGAGCAGTACTTC
>TRBJ1-5|TRBV20-1|.|.
CSATFLNQPQHF
TGCAGTGCTACGTTCCTTAATCAGCCCCAGCATTTT
>TRBJ2-7|TRBV20-1|TRBD2|few
CSASSGDVYEQYF
TGCAGTGCTAGTAGCGGGGATGTTTACGAGCAGTACTTC
>TRBJ2-3|TRBV7-3|.|.
CASKVGRSTDTQYF
TGTGCCAGCAAGGTGGGGAGGTCCACAGATACGCAGTATTTT
>TRBJ2-6|TRBV13|.|.
CASSLPGANRANVLTF
TGTGCCAGCAGCTTACCCGGGGCAAACCGGGCCAACGTCCTGACTTTC
>TRBJ2-5|TRBV29-1|TRBD2|.
CSVTSGRAPIATQYF
TGCAGCGTTACTAGCGGGAGGGCCCCAATCGCGACCCAGTACTTC
>TRBJ2-6|TRBV20-1|.|.
CSASRDAVSGANVLTF
TGCAGTGCTAGCAGAGATGCAGTCTCTGGGGCCAACGTCCTGACTTTC
>TRBJ1-2|TRBV20-1|.|once
CSASNRNNYGYTF
TGCAGTGCTAGTAATCGGAACAACTATGGCTACACCTTC
>TRBJ2-1|TRBV5-6|.|.
CASSLTGNNEQFF
TGTGCCAGCAGCTTGACTGGTAACAATGAGCAGTTCTTC
>TRBJ2-7|TRBV29-1|.|few
CSVETKTYEQYF
TGCAGCGTCGAGACTAAGACCTACGAGCAGTACTTC
>TRBJ2-3|TRBV4-2|.|.
CASSHTLGVGDTQYF
TGTGCCAGCAGCCATACCCTGGGAGTCGGAGATACGCAGTATTTT
>TRBJ2-3|TRBV21-1|.|.
CASSSSGRAEDTQYF
TGTGCCAGCAGCTCTAGCGGGAGGGCCGAAGATACGCAGTATTTT
>TRBJ1-2|TRBV6-6|TRBD1|.
CASGVGQGYYGYTF
TGTGCCAGCGGGGTCGGACAGGGCTACTATGGCTACACCTTC
>TRBJ1-1|TRBV7-2|.|.
CASSLLGRGYVTEAFF
TGTGCCAGCAGCTTATTGGGCAGGGGCTACGTCACTGAAGCTTTCTTT
>TRBJ2-1|TRBV10-3|.|.
CAMSVLALHNEQFF
TGTGCCATGTCCGTACTAGCCCTACACAATGAGCAGTTCTTC
>TRBJ2-3|TRBV14|TRBD2|.
CANSPPGLDTDTQYF
TGTGCCAACAGCCCACCTGGACTAGACACAGATACGCAGTATTTT
>TRBJ2-3|TRBV24-1|.|.
CATSDPARFTDTQYF
TGTGCCACCAGTGACCCCGCCAGATTCACAGATACGCAGTATTTT
>TRBJ1-2|TRBV29-1|.|.
CSGGRGSGGYTF
TGCAGCGGTGGTAGAGGGTCGGGCGGCTACACCTTC
>TRBJ2-7|TRBV7-6|TRBD1|.
CASSPGWTGSWEQYF
TGTGCCAGCAGCCCCGGTTGGACAGGGTCTTGGGAGCAGTACTTC
>TRBJ2-5|TRBV20-1|.|.
CSQPAGFDETQYF
TGCAGTCAGCCGGCAGGGTTCGATGAGACCCAGTACTTC
>TRBJ2-7|TRBV6-5|.|few
CASSYSSSSYEQYF
TGTGCCAGCAGTTACTCGTCGAGCTCCTACGAGCAGTACTTC
>TRBJ2-7|TRBV27|.|.
CASSLKGSQQSEQYF
TGTGCCAGCAGTTTAAAGGGGTCGCAGCAAAGCGAGCAGTACTTC
>TRBJ2-7|TRBV7-2|.|.
CASSSRLGGEQYF
TGTGCCAGCAGCTCGAGACTAGGGGGCGAGCAGTACTTC
>TRBJ2-3|TRBV20-1|.|.
CSARDRVRTDTQYF
TGCAGTGCTAGAGATAGGGTGCGCACAGATACGCAGTATTTT
>TRBJ2-3|TRBV20-1|TRBD1|once
CSARQIRTGPLDTQYF
TGCAGTGCTAGACAAATAAGGACAGGACCATTAGATACGCAGTATTTT
>TRBJ2-5|TRBV9|.|.
CASSVGVGSVSSQYF
TGTGCCAGCAGCGTAGGAGTCGGGTCAGTGTCGTCGCAGTACTTC
>TRBJ1-2|TRBV27|.|few
CASSLRGIYGYTF
TGTGCCAGCAGTTTGAGGGGAATCTATGGCTACACCTTC